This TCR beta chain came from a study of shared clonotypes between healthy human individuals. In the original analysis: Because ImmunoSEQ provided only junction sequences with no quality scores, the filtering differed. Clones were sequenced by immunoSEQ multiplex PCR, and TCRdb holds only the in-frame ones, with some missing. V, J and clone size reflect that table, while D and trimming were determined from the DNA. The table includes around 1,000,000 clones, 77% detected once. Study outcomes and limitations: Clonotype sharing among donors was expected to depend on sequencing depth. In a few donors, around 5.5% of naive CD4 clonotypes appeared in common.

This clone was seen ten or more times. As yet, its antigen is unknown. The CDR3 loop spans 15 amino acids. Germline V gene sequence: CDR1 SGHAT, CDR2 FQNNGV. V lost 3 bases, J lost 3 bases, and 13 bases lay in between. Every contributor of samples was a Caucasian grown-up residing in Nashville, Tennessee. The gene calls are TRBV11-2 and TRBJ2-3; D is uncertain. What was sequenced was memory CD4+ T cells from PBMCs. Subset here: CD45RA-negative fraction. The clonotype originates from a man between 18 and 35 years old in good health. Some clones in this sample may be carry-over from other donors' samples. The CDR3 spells CASSFRLSQTDTQYF. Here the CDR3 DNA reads TGTGCCAGCAGCTTTCGACTGTCACAAACAGATACGCAGTATTTT. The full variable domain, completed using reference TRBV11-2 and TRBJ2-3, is EAGVAQSPRYKIIEKRQSVAFWCNPISGHATLYWYQQILGQGPKLLIQFQNNGVVDDSQLPKDRFSAERLKGVDSTLKIQPAKLEDSAVYLCASSFRLSQTDTQYFGPGTRLTVL.